The present entry profiles one T cell receptor beta chain with its context. The antigen remains undetermined. At collection, donors were nominally healthy, but unrecorded immune exposures were probable. These data come from a study of cytomegalovirus exposure and HLA in healthy donors. The primer mix had 60 Vbeta and 13 Jbeta primers. Original processing notes: The count from a later analysis was 79 million or so unique TCR beta chains, about 10 million of them shared. The method was immunoSEQ multiplex PCR; TCRdb's version includes in-frame clones alone and lacks a portion of them. V and J calls plus clone size are reproduced from that table; the DNA served to infer D and trimming. This table holds approximately 150,000 clones, approximately 82% found once. Study results and limitations: In presence/absence analyses, roughly uniform sequencing depth across donors was assumed. A later analysis associated about 18,000 TCR beta sequences with HLA alleles at a 0.05 false discovery rate.

The germline gives CDR1 WSHSY, CDR2 SAAADI. The CDR3 totals 14 residues. Trimming removed 6 bases from V and 10 bases from J; junction bases left unmatched: 10. The sequence was obtained from a man aged 18-30 years in good health and CMV-seropositive. The chain employs TRBV10-2 and TRBJ2-1; TRBD2 aligns across 9 bases. Specimen: PBMCs. The CDR3 DNA reads as TGCGCCAGCAGCGCGGCTAGCGGGGCCCACGAGCAGTTCTTC. Translation: CASSAASGAHEQFF.